The rows below give T cell receptor beta chains drawn from one sample of a study of cytomegalovirus exposure and HLA in healthy donors. This table comes from immunoSEQ multiplex PCR, and its TCRdb copy is limited to in-frame clones, with some not included. The profile shows nearly 110,000 clones, approximately 82% of them singletons. Specimen: PBMCs. The receptors originated from a man in his forties in good health and CMV-seronegative. Both conserved end residues are part of each CDR3. The order of the fields is D gene, clone size, J gene, V gene, CDR3 DNA, CDR3 protein. D genes are given only for firm matches. Size is omitted from some rows. Given values are once, few, many or a class for expanded clones.

TRBD2	.	TRBJ2-3	TRBV4-2	TGTGCCAGCAGCCGACGCTCGGGACTAACTAGCACAGATACGCAGTATTTT	CASSRRSGLTSTDTQYF
.	.	TRBJ2-3	TRBV1	TGCACCAGCAGCCAATGGACAGGGGACACGCAGTATTTT	CTSSQWTGDTQYF
.	.	TRBJ1-1	TRBV19	TGTGCCAGTAGAACCCCAGGGGCCCTCGGAAAGGTTGAAGCTTTCTTT	CASRTPGALGKVEAFF
TRBD2	.	TRBJ2-1	TRBV2	TGTGCCAGCAGCGGGACTAGCGGGGGGAAATACAATGAGCAGTTCTTC	CASSGTSGGKYNEQFF
.	.	TRBJ2-2	TRBV19	TGTGCCAGCCGCGGGACAGCGAACACCGGGGAGCTGTTTTTT	CASRGTANTGELFF
.	.	TRBJ2-3	TRBV23-1	TGCGCCAGCAGTCCCTCACGTAGTCTCCCCCCTCCTCAATCTAGCACAGATACGCAGTATTTT	CASSPSRSLPPPQSSTDTQYF
TRBD2	.	TRBJ2-1	TRBV27	TGTGCCAGCAGTCCTTACCTAGCGGGCCCGCACAATGAGCAGTTCTTC	CASSPYLAGPHNEQFF
.	.	TRBJ2-1	TRBV13	TGTGCCAGCAGCTCTCGACAGTTCTCCTACAATGAGCAGTTCTTC	CASSSRQFSYNEQFF
.	.	TRBJ1-5	TRBV6-1	TGTGCCAGCAGTGTCACCTGGGGGGAAGGCAATCAGCCCCAGCATTTT	CASSVTWGEGNQPQHF
TRBD2	.	TRBJ2-4	TRBV5-6	TGTGCCAGCAGACCAGGGAGGGTAGCTGGGGACATTCAGTACTTC	CASRPGRVAGDIQYF
TRBD1	.	TRBJ2-2	TRBV5-1	TGCGCCAGCAGCTCGGGACAGGTGAACACCGGGGAGCTGTTTTTT	CASSSGQVNTGELFF
.	.	TRBJ2-3	TRBV29-1	TGCAGCGTCGCAGGGATTTTAGGATACAACACAGATACGCAGTATTTT	CSVAGILGYNTDTQYF
TRBD2	.	TRBJ2-2	TRBV5-4	TGTGCCAGCAGAGGGGGTAGCGGGGCGAACACCGGGGAGCTGTTTTTT	CASRGGSGANTGELFF
.	few	TRBJ1-2	TRBV6-5	TGTGCCAGCGGAGAGCCGCCCGATTATGGCTACACCTTC	CASGEPPDYGYTF
TRBD2	once	TRBJ2-6	TRBV7-3	TGTGCCAGCAGCCCCATGGGACTAGCGGCTGGGGCCAACGTCCTGACTTTC	CASSPMGLAAGANVLTF
TRBD1	.	TRBJ2-2	TRBV5-8	TGTGCCAGCAGCTCCTACAGGGGTCTGAACACCGGGGAGCTGTTTTTT	CASSSYRGLNTGELFF
TRBD2	.	TRBJ2-1	TRBV27	TGTGCCAGCAGAAGACTAGCGCAAACATCCTACAATGAGCAGTTCTTC	CASRRLAQTSYNEQFF
TRBD2	once	TRBJ2-2	TRBV7-3	TGTGCCAGCAGCCAAGGCCGTCTAGCGGGCGGGGAGCTGTTTTTT	CASSQGRLAGGELFF
TRBD1	.	TRBJ1-5	TRBV5-6	TGTGCCAGCAGCGCGGGACAGGGTTTAGCACCCCAGCATTTT	CASSAGQGLAPQHF
TRBD1	.	TRBJ1-1	TRBV7-9	TGTGCCAGCAGCCCTAGGACAGGGGGGGTGAACACTGAAGCTTTCTTT	CASSPRTGGVNTEAFF
TRBD2	.	TRBJ2-1	TRBV6-1	TGTGCCAGCAGTGGAAGCGGGGGGTTGAACAATGAGCAGTTCTTC	CASSGSGGLNNEQFF
TRBD2	.	TRBJ2-7	TRBV13	TGTGCCAGCAGCTCACCGGAGCGGGGGGACCTATACGAGCAGTACTTC	CASSSPERGDLYEQYF
.	few	TRBJ2-2	TRBV5-6	TGTGCCAGCAGCTTGGGACTAACCACGCGGGAGCTGTTTTTT	CASSLGLTTRELFF
TRBD2	.	TRBJ2-5	TRBV19	TGTGCCAGTAGTATCTCGCGGGGGGGCCAGGAGACCCAGTACTTC	CASSISRGGQETQYF
.	.	TRBJ1-5	TRBV19	TGTGCCAGTAGTCGCGGACAAAACAATCAGCCCCAGCATTTT	CASSRGQNNQPQHF
TRBD1	.	TRBJ1-3	TRBV7-2	TGTGCCAGCAGCTTAAGGGCAGGGGGGGGAAACACCATATATTTT	CASSLRAGGGNTIYF
TRBD1	.	TRBJ1-6	TRBV18	TGTGCCAGCTCACGGGACAGGGCTAATTCACCCCTCCACTTT	CASSRDRANSPLHF
TRBD1	.	TRBJ2-3	TRBV5-6	TGTGCCAGCAGCTTGTTTTGGGACAGATTCACAGATACGCAGTATTTT	CASSLFWDRFTDTQYF
TRBD1	.	TRBJ1-1	TRBV27	TGTGCCAGCAGTCTAACAGGGGGGAACACTGAAGCTTTCTTT	CASSLTGGNTEAFF
TRBD2	.	TRBJ2-3	TRBV5-4	TGTGCCAGCAGCTTGGACCTAGCGGGACCAGATACGCAGTATTTT	CASSLDLAGPDTQYF
TRBD1	.	TRBJ1-2	TRBV14	TGTGCCAGCAGTCATGATCCGCGACAGGGCGATAGCTATGGCTACACCTTC	CASSHDPRQGDSYGYTF
TRBD1	.	TRBJ2-1	TRBV7-9	TGTGCCAGCAGTATCCGGGACAGGGGGAGTAATGAGCAGTTCTTC	CASSIRDRGSNEQFF
.	.	TRBJ2-2	TRBV5-1	TGCGCCAGCAGCTTGGGGCTCAACACCGGGGAGCTGTTTTTT	CASSLGLNTGELFF
.	few	TRBJ2-7	TRBV15	TGTGCCACCAGCAGAGATTTGGCAGGGGCTTACGAGCAGTACTTC	CATSRDLAGAYEQYF
TRBD1	.	TRBJ2-7	TRBV6-5	TGTGCCAGCTCTCGGACAGGGACCTACGAGCAGTACTTC	CASSRTGTYEQYF
.	.	TRBJ2-6	TRBV7-9	TGTGCCAGCAGCTTAGTTGGCAGGGGTCTATCTGGGGCCAACGTCCTGACTTTC	CASSLVGRGLSGANVLTF
TRBD2	.	TRBJ2-3	TRBV7-2	TGTGCCAGCAGCCCCCGTACACTAGCGGGGACAGATACGCAGTATTTT	CASSPRTLAGTDTQYF
TRBD1	.	TRBJ1-1	TRBV5-3	TGTGCCAGAAGCTTTAGTTTGGCAGGGGGAAGAACTGAAGCTTTCTTT	CARSFSLAGGRTEAFF
TRBD1	once	TRBJ2-7	TRBV4-2	TGTGCCAGCAGCCAAGGACAGGGCACGTACGAGCAGTACTTC	CASSQGQGTYEQYF
.	.	TRBJ2-3	TRBV20-1	TGCAGTGCCATCGTACAAGATACGCAGTATTTT	CSAIVQDTQYF
.	.	TRBJ2-2	TRBV27	TGTGCCAGCCGGGACAACTTCCGAGCGAACACCGGGGAGCTGTTTTTT	CASRDNFRANTGELFF
TRBD2	.	TRBJ2-1	TRBV11-2	TGTGCCAGCAGCCCCGTGCGGGGGTCGAGCTACAATGAGCAGTTCTTC	CASSPVRGSSYNEQFF
TRBD2	once	TRBJ2-3	TRBV7-9	TGTGCCAGCAGCTTTGGGACTAGCGGGGGGTACCCTAGCACAGATACGCAGTATTTT	CASSFGTSGGYPSTDTQYF
TRBD1	.	TRBJ2-7	TRBV6-1	TGTGCCAGCAGGGAGACAGGGAGAGCACTCTACGAGCAGTACTTC	CASRETGRALYEQYF
TRBD2	.	TRBJ2-5	TRBV4-2	TGTGCCAGCAGCCCAACTTTAGCGGGGGGACAAGAGACCCAGTACTTC	CASSPTLAGGQETQYF
.	.	TRBJ2-1	TRBV11-3	TGTGCCAGCAGCTTCGGACTAACGAGGTCCTACAATGAGCAGTTCTTC	CASSFGLTRSYNEQFF
TRBD2	few	TRBJ2-7	TRBV6-5	TGTGCCAGCAGTTTCGGACTAGCGGCCTACGAGCAGTACTTC	CASSFGLAAYEQYF
TRBD1	.	TRBJ1-4	TRBV18	TGTGCCAGCTCCCCGGGACAGTATAATGAAAAACTGTTTTTT	CASSPGQYNEKLFF
.	few	TRBJ2-5	TRBV2	TGTGCCAGCAGTGGAGGGTTGCGAAAAGAGACCCAGTACTTC	CASSGGLRKETQYF
.	few	TRBJ2-5	TRBV10-3	TGTGCCATCAGTGATGGGCAGGGGCAAGAGACCCAGTACTTC	CAISDGQGQETQYF
.	once	TRBJ2-1	TRBV6-5	TGTGCCAGCAGTTACAAGTTAGGACTCTACAATGAGCAGTTCTTC	CASSYKLGLYNEQFF
.	.	TRBJ1-2	TRBV4-2	TGTGCCAGCAGCCAAGTGGTTTCGGGGGTGAACTATGGCTACACCTTC	CASSQVVSGVNYGYTF
.	few	TRBJ2-7	TRBV2	TGTGCCAGCAGTGAAGCGCGGGACAGCTCCTACGAGCAGTACTTC	CASSEARDSSYEQYF
.	.	TRBJ1-5	TRBV6-1	TGTGCCAGCAGTGAATCCCTAGAGGGCAGGCTAACCTCAAGCAATCAGCCCCAGCATTTT	CASSESLEGRLTSSNQPQHF
.	.	TRBJ1-2	TRBV9	TGTGCCAGCAGCGTAGGTCGGGGGGCTGACGGCTACACCTTC	CASSVGRGADGYTF
.	.	TRBJ1-5	TRBV6-1	TGTGCCAGCAGTGAAGTTAGTCAGCCCCAGCATTTT	CASSEVSQPQHF
TRBD1	.	TRBJ1-1	TRBV7-2	TGTGCCAGCAGGCTGGGACAGGGTGTTGGCACTGAAGCTTTCTTT	CASRLGQGVGTEAFF
TRBD1	.	TRBJ1-5	TRBV7-2	TGTGCCAGCAGCTTAAGGGGGCAGGGGACCAATCAGCCCCAGCATTTT	CASSLRGQGTNQPQHF
TRBD1	.	TRBJ2-3	TRBV2	TGTGCCAGCAGTGCAGCGACAGGGCCGGATACGCAGTATTTT	CASSAATGPDTQYF